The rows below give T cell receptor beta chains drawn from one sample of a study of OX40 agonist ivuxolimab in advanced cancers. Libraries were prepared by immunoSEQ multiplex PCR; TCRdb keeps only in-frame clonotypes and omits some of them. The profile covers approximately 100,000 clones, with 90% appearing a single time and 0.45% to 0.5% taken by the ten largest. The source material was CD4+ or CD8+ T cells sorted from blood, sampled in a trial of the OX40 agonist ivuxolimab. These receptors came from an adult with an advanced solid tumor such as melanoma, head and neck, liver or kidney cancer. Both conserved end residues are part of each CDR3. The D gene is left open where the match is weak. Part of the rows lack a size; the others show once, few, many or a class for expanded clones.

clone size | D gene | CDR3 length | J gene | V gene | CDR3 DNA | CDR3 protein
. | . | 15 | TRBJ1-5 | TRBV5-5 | TGTGCCAGCAGCATCGGACCGGAGAGCAATCAGCCCCAGCATTTT | CASSIGPESNQPQHF
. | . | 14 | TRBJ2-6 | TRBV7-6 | TGTGCCAGCAGCCAATGGGAGGGGGCCAACGTCCTGACTTTC | CASSQWEGANVLTF
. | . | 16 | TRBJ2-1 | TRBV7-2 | TGTGCCAGCAGCTTAGAGGGCAGGGACTTCTACAATGAGCAGTTCTTC | CASSLEGRDFYNEQFF
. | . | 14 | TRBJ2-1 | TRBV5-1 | TGCGCCAGCAGCTTGGGGGCGCCTAGAGATGAGCAGTTCTTC | CASSLGAPRDEQFF
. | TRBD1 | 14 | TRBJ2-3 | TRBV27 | TGTGCCAGCAGTCCACAGGGGGCTACAGATACGCAGTATTTT | CASSPQGATDTQYF
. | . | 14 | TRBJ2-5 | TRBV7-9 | TGTGCCAGCAGCTTCGGACTGGTCCAAGAGACCCAGTACTTC | CASSFGLVQETQYF
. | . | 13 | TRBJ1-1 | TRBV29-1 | TGCAGCGTTGCGGACCAGTGGGACACTGAAGCTTTCTTT | CSVADQWDTEAFF
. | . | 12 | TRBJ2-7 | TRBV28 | TGTGCCAGCGAGGGAAACGGGGGAGAGCAGTACTTC | CASEGNGGEQYF
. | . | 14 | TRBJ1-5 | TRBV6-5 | TGTGCCAGCAGCCTCAGGGATAGCAATCAGCCCCAGCATTTT | CASSLRDSNQPQHF
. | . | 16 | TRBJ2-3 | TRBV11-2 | TGTGCCAGCAGCTTAGACGGGGGGCCCGGGGCAGATACGCAGTATTTT | CASSLDGGPGADTQYF
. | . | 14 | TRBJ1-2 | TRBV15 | TGTGCCACCAGCAGAGATCTTGGCACCTATGGCTACACCTTC | CATSRDLGTYGYTF
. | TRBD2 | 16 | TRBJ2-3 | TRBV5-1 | TGCGCCAGCATCGCAGGACTAGCGGGGGGCGGTGATACGCAGTATTTT | CASIAGLAGGGDTQYF
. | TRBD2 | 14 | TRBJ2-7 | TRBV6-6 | TGTGCCAGCAGTTACGGGGGAGGGCAGGGCGAGCAGTACTTC | CASSYGGGQGEQYF
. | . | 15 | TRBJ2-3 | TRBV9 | TGTGCCAGCAGCGTAGTTACGGGGAGGCCAGATACGCAGTATTTT | CASSVVTGRPDTQYF
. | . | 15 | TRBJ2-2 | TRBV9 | TGTGCCAGCAGCGCCCGGGCCAATAAGGGCGGGGAGCTGTTTTTT | CASSARANKGGELFF
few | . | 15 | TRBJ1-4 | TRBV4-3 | TGCGCCAGCAGCCAAGAAGGCAGGGGCAATGAAAAACTGTTTTTT | CASSQEGRGNEKLFF
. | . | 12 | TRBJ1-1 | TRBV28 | TGTGCCAGCCTACAGGGAAGGTTGAGGGCTTTCTTT | CASLQGRLRAFF
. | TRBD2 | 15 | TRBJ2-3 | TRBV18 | TGTGCCAGCTCAACCACCGGGGGGGCTTTAGATACGCAGTATTTT | CASSTTGGALDTQYF
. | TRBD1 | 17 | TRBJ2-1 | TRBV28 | TGTGCCAGCAGTTTAACTCCGGACAGGGGCTCCTACAATGAGCAGTTCTTC | CASSLTPDRGSYNEQFF
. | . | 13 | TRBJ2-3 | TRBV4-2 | TGTGCCAGCAGCCGAGAGACAAGCGATACGCAGTATTTT | CASSRETSDTQYF
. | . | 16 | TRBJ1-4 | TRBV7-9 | TGTGCCAGCAGCTTAGCCATTGGGCAGGGAATCGAAAAACTGTTTTTT | CASSLAIGQGIEKLFF
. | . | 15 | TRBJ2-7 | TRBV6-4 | TGTGCCAGCAGTGACTCTGGGACGGTCTCCTACGAGCAGTACTTC | CASSDSGTVSYEQYF
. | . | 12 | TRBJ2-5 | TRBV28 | TGTGCCAGCAGTTCGAGCGCCGAGACTCTAAACTTC | CASSSSAETLNF
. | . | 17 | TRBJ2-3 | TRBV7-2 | TGTGCCAGCAGCTTAGTCCGGGGCGCAACTAGCACAGATACGCAGTATTTT | CASSLVRGATSTDTQYF
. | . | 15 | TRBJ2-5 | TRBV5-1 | TGCGCCAGCAGCTCACCCCAGGGGTTATGGGAGACCCAGTACTTC | CASSSPQGLWETQYF
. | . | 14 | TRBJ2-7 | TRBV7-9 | TGTGCCAGCACGGGACCCCCAATCTCCTACGAGCAGTACTTC | CASTGPPISYEQYF
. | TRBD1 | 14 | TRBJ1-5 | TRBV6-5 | TGTGCCAGCAGCAGAGGACAGGGCAATCAGCCCCAGCATTTT | CASSRGQGNQPQHF
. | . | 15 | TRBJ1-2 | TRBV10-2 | TGCGCCAGCAGTGACGGCCAGGGCCCTAAGGGTGGCTACACCTTC | CASSDGQGPKGGYTF
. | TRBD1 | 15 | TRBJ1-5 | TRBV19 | TGTGCCAGTAGAATCGACAGGGGAGGCAATCAGCCCCAGCATTTT | CASRIDRGGNQPQHF
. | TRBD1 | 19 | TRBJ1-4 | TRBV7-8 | TGTGCCAGCACACCCGGGACAGGGATGGGAGAGGCGACTAATGAAAAACTGTTTTTT | CASTPGTGMGEATNEKLFF
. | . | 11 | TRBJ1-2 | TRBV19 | TGTGCCAGCCTAGTCGGGCAGAGCTACACCTTC | CASLVGQSYTF